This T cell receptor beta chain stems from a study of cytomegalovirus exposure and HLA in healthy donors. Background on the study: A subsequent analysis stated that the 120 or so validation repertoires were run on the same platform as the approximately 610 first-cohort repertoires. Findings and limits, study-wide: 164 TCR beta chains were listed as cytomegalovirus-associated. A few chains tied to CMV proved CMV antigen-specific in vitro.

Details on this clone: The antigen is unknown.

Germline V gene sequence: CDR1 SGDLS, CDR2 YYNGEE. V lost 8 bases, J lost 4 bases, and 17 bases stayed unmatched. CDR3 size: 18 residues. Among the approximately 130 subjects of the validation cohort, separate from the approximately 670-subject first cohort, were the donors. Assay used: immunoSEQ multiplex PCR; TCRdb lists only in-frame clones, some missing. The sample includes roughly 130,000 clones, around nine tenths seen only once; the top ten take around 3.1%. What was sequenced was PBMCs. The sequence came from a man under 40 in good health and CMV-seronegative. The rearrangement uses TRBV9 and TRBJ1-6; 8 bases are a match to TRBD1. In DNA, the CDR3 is TGTGCCAGTACAGGGGGACGTGACAGGGACTTATATAATTCACCCCTCCACTTT. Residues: CASTGGRDRDLYNSPLHF. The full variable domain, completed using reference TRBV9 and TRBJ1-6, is DSGVTQTPKHLITATGQRVTLRCSPRSGDLSVYWYQQSLDQGLQFLIQYYNGEERAKGNILERFSAQQFPDLHSELNLSSLELGDSALYFCASTGGRDRDLYNSPLHFGNGTRLTVT.